This paragraph covers one TCR beta chain sequence. Its antigen is still unknown. The data are from a study of cytomegalovirus exposure and HLA in healthy donors. Study-wide results and caveats: The study recorded 150 to 200 TCR beta chains that were cytomegalovirus-associated.

In the PCR, 60 Vbeta and 13 Jbeta primers were used. Libraries were prepared by immunoSEQ multiplex PCR; TCRdb keeps only in-frame clonotypes and omits some of them. The top ten clones hold 1% to 1.5% of a sample with under 250,000 clones, 85% of them seen once. CDR1 SEHNR and CDR2 FQNEAQ come from the germline V gene (reference sequence). The V end lost 5 bases, the J end lost 7 bases, and 11 bases lay between the germline ends. CDR3 length: 12 amino acids. The sequencing sample was made of PBMCs. The TCR sequence derives from a human donor in good health. The chain recombines TRBV7-9 with TRBJ1-2; D is perhaps TRBD1 (5 bases). Written as DNA, the CDR3 is TGTGCCAGCAGCCCCAGTGGGGCTGGCTACACCTTC. Its translation: CASSPSGAGYTF.